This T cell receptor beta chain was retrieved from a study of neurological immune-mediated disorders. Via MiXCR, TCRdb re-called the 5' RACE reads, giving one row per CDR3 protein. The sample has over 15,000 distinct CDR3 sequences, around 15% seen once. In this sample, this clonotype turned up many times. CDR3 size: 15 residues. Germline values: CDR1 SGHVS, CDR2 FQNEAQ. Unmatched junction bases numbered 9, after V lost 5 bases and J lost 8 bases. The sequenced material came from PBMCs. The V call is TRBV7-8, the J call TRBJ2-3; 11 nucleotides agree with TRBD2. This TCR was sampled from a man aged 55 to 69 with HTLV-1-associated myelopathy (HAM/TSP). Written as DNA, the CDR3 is TGTGCCAGCAGCCCAGACCGGCTAGCGGGGGGTACGCAGTATTTT. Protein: CASSPDRLAGGTQYF.